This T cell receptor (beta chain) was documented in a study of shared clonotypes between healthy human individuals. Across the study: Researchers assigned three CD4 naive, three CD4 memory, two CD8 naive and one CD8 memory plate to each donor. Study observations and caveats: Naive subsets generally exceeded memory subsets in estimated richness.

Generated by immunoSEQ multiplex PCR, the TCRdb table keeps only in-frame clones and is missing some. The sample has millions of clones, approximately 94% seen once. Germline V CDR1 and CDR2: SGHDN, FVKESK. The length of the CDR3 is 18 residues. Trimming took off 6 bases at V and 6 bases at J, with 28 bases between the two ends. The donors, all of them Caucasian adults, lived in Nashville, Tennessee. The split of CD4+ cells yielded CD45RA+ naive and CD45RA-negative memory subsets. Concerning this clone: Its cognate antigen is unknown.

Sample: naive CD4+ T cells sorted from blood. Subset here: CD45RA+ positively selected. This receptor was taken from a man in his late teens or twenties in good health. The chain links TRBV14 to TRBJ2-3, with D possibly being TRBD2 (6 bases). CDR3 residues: CASSPFGGWQLNRDTQYF. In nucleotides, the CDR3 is TGTGCCAGCAGTCCCTTTGGGGGGTGGCAGCTTAATCGTGATACGCAGTATTTT.